A selection of T cell receptor beta chains follows, all from one sample in a study of cytomegalovirus exposure and HLA in healthy donors. The repertoire was sequenced with immunoSEQ multiplex PCR; TCRdb's copy has only in-frame clones and lacks some. In the table there are approximately 180,000 clones, around 90% of which are singletons. Sample: PBMCs. The source of these receptors is a woman younger than 30 in good health and CMV-seronegative. The CDR3 runs from the conserved cysteine through the conserved F or W. Fields, in order: clone size, V gene, J gene, D gene, CDR3 protein, CDR3 DNA. A D gene is named only where the DNA matches it firmly. Some rows have no size entry. The others give once, few or many, or a class for an expanded clone.

size: NA
V: TRBV7-9
J: TRBJ1-1
D: NA
CDR3: CASSSEGVNTEAFF
DNA: TGTGCCAGCAGCTCCGAAGGGGTGAACACTGAAGCTTTCTTT

size: NA
V: TRBV29-1
J: TRBJ2-5
D: TRBD2
CDR3: CSVPLSGGFRETQYF
DNA: TGCAGCGTCCCATTGTCGGGGGGGTTTAGGGAGACCCAGTACTTC

size: NA
V: TRBV27
J: TRBJ1-4
D: TRBD1
CDR3: CASYPTGPLREKLFF
DNA: TGTGCCAGCTATCCGACAGGGCCCCTTCGAGAAAAACTGTTTTTT

size: once
V: TRBV6-1
J: TRBJ2-7
D: NA
CDR3: CASSTIPYEQYF
DNA: TGTGCCAGCAGTACTATCCCCTACGAGCAGTACTTC

size: NA
V: TRBV9
J: TRBJ2-4
D: NA
CDR3: CASSPRRGRNIQYF
DNA: TGTGCCAGCAGCCCCCGGAGAGGAAGGAACATTCAGTACTTC

size: once
V: TRBV28
J: TRBJ1-1
D: TRBD1
CDR3: CASSYRGSTEAFF
DNA: TGTGCCAGCAGTTACAGGGGGAGCACTGAAGCTTTCTTT

size: NA
V: TRBV27
J: TRBJ1-6
D: NA
CDR3: CASSWTGGNNSPLHF
DNA: TGTGCCAGCAGCTGGACGGGGGGGAATAATTCACCCCTCCACTTT

size: NA
V: TRBV6-1
J: TRBJ1-5
D: NA
CDR3: CASSELIARGGQPQHF
DNA: TGTGCCAGCAGTGAATTGATTGCCCGGGGGGGTCAGCCCCAGCATTTT

size: NA
V: TRBV4-2
J: TRBJ2-5
D: NA
CDR3: CASSQEGASGQETQYF
DNA: TGTGCCAGCAGCCAAGAGGGGGCTAGCGGCCAAGAGACCCAGTACTTC

size: NA
V: TRBV27
J: TRBJ1-2
D: TRBD1
CDR3: CASNPNPGGLWGYTF
DNA: TGTGCCAGCAACCCGAACCCAGGGGGCCTCTGGGGCTACACCTTC

size: NA
V: TRBV10-3
J: TRBJ2-2
D: NA
CDR3: CAISSGTTNTGELFF
DNA: TGTGCCATCAGTTCCGGGACAACGAACACCGGGGAGCTGTTTTTT

size: NA
V: TRBV30
J: TRBJ2-7
D: NA
CDR3: CAWSVDIAQYF
DNA: TGTGCCTGGAGTGTCGACATTGCGCAGTACTTC

size: NA
V: TRBV10-1
J: TRBJ1-5
D: NA
CDR3: CAILKTQGTQPQHF
DNA: TGCGCCATCTTGAAGACCCAGGGTACTCAGCCCCAGCATTTT

size: few
V: TRBV30
J: TRBJ1-1
D: NA
CDR3: CAWSLVRNTEAFF
DNA: TGTGCCTGGAGTCTGGTCAGGAACACTGAAGCTTTCTTT

size: NA
V: TRBV28
J: TRBJ2-6
D: NA
CDR3: CASSSTTEKFSGANVLTF
DNA: TGTGCCAGCAGTTCGACGACAGAAAAATTCTCTGGGGCCAACGTCCTGACTTTC

size: NA
V: TRBV10-3
J: TRBJ1-2
D: TRBD1
CDR3: CAITGQGAPGYTF
DNA: TGTGCCATCACGGGACAGGGGGCGCCGGGCTACACCTTC

size: few
V: TRBV6-6
J: TRBJ2-7
D: TRBD2
CDR3: CASSYSTGGVGEQYF
DNA: TGTGCCAGCAGTTACTCAACGGGAGGGGTGGGCGAGCAGTACTTC

size: NA
V: TRBV11-2
J: TRBJ2-1
D: NA
CDR3: CASSYIDNEQFF
DNA: TGTGCCAGCAGCTACATCGATAATGAGCAGTTCTTC

size: NA
V: TRBV4-3
J: TRBJ2-5
D: NA
CDR3: CASSQDLAGILQETQYF
DNA: TGCGCCAGCAGCCAAGATTTGGCGGGAATCCTTCAAGAGACCCAGTACTTC

size: NA
V: TRBV29-1
J: TRBJ2-1
D: TRBD2
CDR3: CSVEKRGGGGEQFF
DNA: TGCAGCGTTGAGAAGCGGGGGGGCGGCGGTGAGCAGTTCTTC

size: NA
V: TRBV18
J: TRBJ1-2
D: NA
CDR3: CASSPFQGPNYGYTF
DNA: TGTGCCAGCTCACCATTTCAGGGGCCGAACTATGGCTACACCTTC

size: once
V: TRBV27
J: TRBJ2-6
D: TRBD1
CDR3: CASSHPLGTGGSSGANVLTF
DNA: TGTGCCAGCAGTCACCCCCTGGGGACAGGGGGCTCCTCTGGGGCCAACGTCCTGACTTTC

size: NA
V: TRBV5-3
J: TRBJ1-4
D: NA
CDR3: CARRRGGGEKLFF
DNA: TGTGCCAGGAGAAGGGGGGGCGGCGAAAAACTGTTTTTT

size: once
V: TRBV25-1
J: TRBJ2-1
D: TRBD2
CDR3: CASIGTRADNEQFF
DNA: TGTGCCAGCATCGGGACTAGGGCCGACAATGAGCAGTTCTTC

size: NA
V: TRBV29-1
J: TRBJ1-1
D: TRBD1
CDR3: CSVKQGEWTEAFF
DNA: TGCAGCGTGAAACAGGGGGAATGGACTGAAGCTTTCTTT

size: NA
V: TRBV7-9
J: TRBJ2-3
D: NA
CDR3: CASSLQGTFTDTQYF
DNA: TGTGCCAGCAGCTTACAGGGAACATTCACAGATACGCAGTATTTT

size: few
V: TRBV7-9
J: TRBJ2-7
D: NA
CDR3: CSSSRTGLPYEQYF
DNA: TGTTCCAGCAGCCGCACGGGACTCCCCTACGAGCAGTACTTC

size: NA
V: TRBV6-4
J: TRBJ1-5
D: NA
CDR3: CASSPSATDYSNQPQHF
DNA: TGTGCCAGCAGTCCATCCGCGACAGATTATAGCAATCAGCCCCAGCATTTT

size: NA
V: TRBV2
J: TRBJ1-5
D: TRBD1
CDR3: CASNLQGAGQPQHF
DNA: TGTGCCAGCAATTTACAGGGGGCGGGACAGCCCCAGCATTTT

size: NA
V: TRBV19
J: TRBJ2-7
D: NA
CDR3: CASSLDRFFYEQYF
DNA: TGTGCCAGTAGTTTAGACAGATTCTTCTACGAGCAGTACTTC

size: few
V: TRBV5-1
J: TRBJ2-1
D: NA
CDR3: CASSLGRVVSGEQFF
DNA: TGCGCCAGCAGCTTGGGTCGGGTTGTAAGCGGTGAGCAGTTCTTC

size: NA
V: TRBV28
J: TRBJ1-2
D: TRBD1
CDR3: CASSSYRTGNGYTF
DNA: TGTGCCAGCAGTTCTTATAGGACAGGCAATGGCTACACCTTC

size: NA
V: TRBV7-9
J: TRBJ1-4
D: NA
CDR3: CASSLASGRANEKLFF
DNA: TGTGCCAGCAGCTTAGCGTCCGGCAGGGCTAATGAAAAACTGTTTTTT

size: NA
V: TRBV11-2
J: TRBJ1-2
D: NA
CDR3: CASSPDRAYGYTF
DNA: TGTGCCAGCAGCCCAGACAGAGCGTATGGCTACACCTTC

size: NA
V: TRBV19
J: TRBJ1-6
D: TRBD1
CDR3: CASRQGDSPLHF
DNA: TGTGCCAGTAGACAGGGGGATTCACCCCTCCACTTT

size: NA
V: TRBV6-5
J: TRBJ2-5
D: NA
CDR3: CASRVQETQYF
DNA: TGTGCCAGCAGGGTCCAGGAGACCCAGTACTTC

size: NA
V: TRBV9
J: TRBJ2-1
D: NA
CDR3: CASSVAVAAYNEQFF
DNA: TGTGCCAGCAGCGTTGCAGTAGCGGCCTACAATGAGCAGTTCTTC

size: NA
V: TRBV27
J: TRBJ2-4
D: TRBD2
CDR3: CASSVGGGAKSIQYF
DNA: TGTGCCAGCAGCGTCGGCGGGGGGGCCAAGAGCATTCAGTACTTC

size: NA
V: TRBV7-9
J: TRBJ1-2
D: NA
CDR3: CASSPRLPEGYTF
DNA: TGTGCCAGCAGCCCGAGGCTCCCCGAGGGCTACACCTTC

size: NA
V: TRBV29-1
J: TRBJ2-3
D: NA
CDR3: CSVDGQPRTDTQYF
DNA: TGCAGCGTAGACGGACAACCTCGCACAGATACGCAGTATTTT

size: NA
V: TRBV30
J: TRBJ1-1
D: NA
CDR3: CAWSVGVRPNEAFF
DNA: TGTGCCTGGAGCGTCGGGGTGAGGCCGAATGAAGCTTTCTTT

size: NA
V: TRBV2
J: TRBJ2-3
D: TRBD2
CDR3: CASSEGLGRGANGDTQYF
DNA: TGTGCCAGCAGTGAAGGGCTGGGGCGGGGGGCCAATGGAGATACGCAGTATTTT

size: NA
V: TRBV30
J: TRBJ2-1
D: NA
CDR3: CAWSVRGEQFF
DNA: TGTGCCTGGAGTGTTCGGGGTGAGCAGTTCTTC

size: NA
V: TRBV6-1
J: TRBJ2-7
D: TRBD2
CDR3: CASSQGLADSSYEQYF
DNA: TGTGCCAGCAGTCAAGGACTAGCGGACAGCTCCTACGAGCAGTACTTC

size: NA
V: TRBV5-6
J: TRBJ2-2
D: TRBD1
CDR3: CASSWDRGRYTGELFF
DNA: TGTGCCAGCAGCTGGGACAGGGGGCGATACACCGGGGAGCTGTTTTTT

size: few
V: TRBV15
J: TRBJ1-3
D: TRBD1
CDR3: CATSPQGGRIYSGNTIYF
DNA: TGTGCCACCAGCCCACAGGGGGGGCGGATATACTCTGGAAACACCATATATTTT

size: few
V: TRBV11-2
J: TRBJ2-7
D: NA
CDR3: CASRGVYTYEQYF
DNA: TGTGCCTCCAGGGGCGTATATACCTACGAGCAGTACTTC

size: NA
V: TRBV7-2
J: TRBJ2-6
D: NA
CDR3: CASSQNRGAPFGANVLTF
DNA: TGTGCCAGCAGCCAGAACCGGGGGGCCCCGTTTGGGGCCAACGTCCTGACTTTC

size: NA
V: TRBV7-8
J: TRBJ2-1
D: NA
CDR3: CASSLVGGSSYNEQFF
DNA: TGTGCCAGCAGCTTAGTCGGGGGTAGCTCCTACAATGAGCAGTTCTTC